This T cell receptor (beta chain) was sequenced for a study of blood T cell repertoires in COVID-19. Study background: Collection of acute and convalescent COVID-19 samples took place in the United States, Italy and Spain. T cells, B-cell-depleted T cells, or PBMCs provided the cDNA or gDNA that served as material.

V trimming: 9 bases; J trimming: 0 bases; junction bases outside the gene matches: 0. CDR1 is KGHDR and CDR2 is SFDVKD in the germline V gene. The CDR3 spans 13 residues. Cohort placement rested on clinical history that participants reported themselves. Symptom resolution, clearance, or two negative PCRs marked donors in Cohort 3 as recovered. Concerning this clone: At the DNA level, this CDR3 is encoded by other sequences in the same sample as well.

TCRdb keeps only in-frame clones here, not all; method: immunoSEQ multiplex PCR. This table has nearly 400,000 clones, approximately 89% appearing once. The sequenced sample consisted of PBMCs or T cells enriched from blood (not recorded which). The chain links TRBV24-1 to TRBJ2-3; 9 positions match TRBD1. The TCR comes from a woman aged 25 to 39 who had recovered from COVID-19. The CDR3 spells CATGTGSTDTQYF. CDR3 in DNA: TGTGCCACCGGGACAGGGAGCACAGATACGCAGTATTTT.